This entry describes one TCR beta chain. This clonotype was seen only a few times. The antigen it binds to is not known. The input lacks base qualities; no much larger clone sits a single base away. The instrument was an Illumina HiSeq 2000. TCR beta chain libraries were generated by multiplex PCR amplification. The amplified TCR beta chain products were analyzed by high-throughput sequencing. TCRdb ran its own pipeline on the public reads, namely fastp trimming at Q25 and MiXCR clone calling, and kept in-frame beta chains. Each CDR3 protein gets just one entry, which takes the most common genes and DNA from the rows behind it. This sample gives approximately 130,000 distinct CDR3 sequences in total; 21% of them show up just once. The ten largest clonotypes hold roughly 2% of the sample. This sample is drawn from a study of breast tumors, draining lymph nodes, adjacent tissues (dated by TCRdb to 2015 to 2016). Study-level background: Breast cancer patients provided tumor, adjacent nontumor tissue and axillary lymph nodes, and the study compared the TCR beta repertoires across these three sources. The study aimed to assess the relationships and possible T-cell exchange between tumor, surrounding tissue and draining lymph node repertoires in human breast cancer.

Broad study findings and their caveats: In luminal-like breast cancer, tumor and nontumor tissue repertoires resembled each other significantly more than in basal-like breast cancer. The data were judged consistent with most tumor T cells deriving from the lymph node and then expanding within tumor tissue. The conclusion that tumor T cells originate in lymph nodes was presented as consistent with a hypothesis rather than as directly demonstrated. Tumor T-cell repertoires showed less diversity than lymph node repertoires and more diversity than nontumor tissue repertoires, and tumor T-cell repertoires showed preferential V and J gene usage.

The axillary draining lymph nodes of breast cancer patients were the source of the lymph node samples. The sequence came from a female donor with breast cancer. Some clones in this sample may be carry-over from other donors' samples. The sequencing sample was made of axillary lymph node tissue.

The CDR3 here reads CASSITGQPNQPQHF. The DNA sequence is TGTGCCAGTAGTATCACGGGACAACCTAATCAGCCCCAGCATTTT. The rearrangement combines TRBV19 with TRBJ1-5; the D segment could be TRBD1, given 6 matching bases. Reading from cysteine to phenylalanine, the CDR3 counts 15 amino acids. Only CDR3 DNA is held: 45 bases, read in frame from base 1. As encoded in the germline V gene (reference sequence), CDR1 is LNHDA while CDR2 is SQIVND. V is clipped by 3 bases and J by 4 bases, and the sequence between their germline boundaries is 13 bases long.